Below are 27 T cell receptor beta chains sequenced from a single sample in a study of blood T cell repertoires in COVID-19. Here immunoSEQ multiplex PCR was the method, and the copy in TCRdb shows in-frame clones only, minus some. Among roughly 80,000 clones listed, 90% were seen once. The sequenced sample was peripheral blood. The receptor source for this set is a woman aged 80 or over with active or convalescent COVID-19.

This clone showed up just a few times. The CDR3 coding sequence is TGTGCCAGCAGCCTAGGACTAGCGGCCTACAATGAGCAGTTCTTC. This sequence encodes CASSLGLAAYNEQFF. The V call is TRBV7-6, the J call TRBJ2-1; TRBD2 matches 10 bases. Unmatched junction bases numbered 3, after V lost 5 bases and J lost 2 bases. This CDR3 is 15 amino acids long. Per germline, CDR1 SGHVS and CDR2 FNYEAQ.

The CDR3 sequence: CASSLLRGTLHF. CDR3 nucleotides: TGTGCCAGCAGCTTACTTCGGGGTACCCTCCACTTT. The chain couples TRBV7-9 to TRBJ1-6; no clear D. CDR3 size: 12 residues. V was clipped by 2 bases and J by 14 bases, with 10 bases between them. The germline CDR1 and CDR2 sequences are SEHNR and FQNEAQ (reference sequence).

This chain joins TRBV2 and TRBJ1-5; possibly TRBD1 for D (5 bases). Trimming took 4 bases from V and 3 from J, leaving 10 bases between them. Germline-derived CDR1 and CDR2 are SNHLY and FYNNEI. The CDR3 is 14 residues long. The CDR3 loop is CASSATAHNQPQHF. As DNA, the CDR3 is TGTGCCAGCAGTGCGACAGCGCACAATCAGCCCCAGCATTTT. The full variable domain, completed using reference TRBV2 and TRBJ1-5, is EPEVTQTPSHQVTQMGQEVILRCVPISNHLYFYWYRQILGQKVEFLVSFYNNEISEKSEIFDDQFSVERPDGSNFTLKIRSTKLEDSAMYFCASSATAHNQPQHFGDGTRLSIL.

V is TRBV6-5 and J is TRBJ2-7, with a weak D call TRBD2 (5 bases). Germline CDR1 MNHEY, CDR2 SVGAGI. V lost 2 bases and J lost 2, with 13 bases in between. The CDR3 runs 15 residues. CDR3 sequence (DNA): TGTGCCAGCAGTTACCGAGGGTTCGGTCCCTACGAGCAGTACTTC. It yields the protein CASSYRGFGPYEQYF.

Written as DNA, the CDR3 is TGTGCCAGCAGTCCCATTGGGACAGGGGTTAATGAGCAGTTCTTC. Its protein product is CASSPIGTGVNEQFF. The chain has TRBV28 and TRBJ2-1; 10 bases are shared with TRBD1. With 5 bases clipped from V and 7 bases from J, the junction kept 8 bases outside the gene matches. CDR3 length: 15 residues. Germline loops: CDR1 MDHEN, CDR2 SYDVKM.

V usage is TRBV6-4 and J usage is TRBJ2-1; TRBD2 matches 7 bases. There are 15 residues in the CDR3. The ends lost 8 bases at V and 9 bases at J; junction bases unmatched: 16. Germline CDR1 reads MRHNA; CDR2 reads SNTAGT. CDR3 sequence (DNA): TGTGCCAGCCGGCCGGTCAGCGGGGTTGGGGTTGAGCAGTTCTTC. Protein product: CASRPVSGVGVEQFF.

This clone was seen a handful of times. The chain uses TRBV27 and TRBJ1-5; the D is unclear. The CDR3 contains 15 residues. Trimming cost V 3 bases and J 0 bases, with 9 bases left between them. CDR1 is MNHEY, CDR2 SMNVEV, per germline (reference sequence). Here the CDR3 DNA reads TGTGCCAGCAGTTTGCCAGAAGATAGCAATCAGCCCCAGCATTTT. Amino acids: CASSLPEDSNQPQHF.

For this clone: Other DNA sequences in the same sample also yield this CDR3. The gene calls are TRBV4-3 and TRBJ1-2; no definite D call. V was cut by 1 base and J by 2 bases, with 8 bases left in between. Germline V gene sequence: CDR1 LGHNA, CDR2 YSLEER. The CDR3 totals 14 residues. For the CDR3, the DNA is TGCGCCAGCAGCCAAGCGGACTCAAACTATGGCTACACCTTC. Translating it yields CASSQADSNYGYTF.

This sequence joins TRBV5-1 and TRBJ2-7, with no clear D. This CDR3 has 12 amino acids. The V gene's germline CDR1 is SGHRS and CDR2 YFSETQ. V lost 3 bases to trimming and J lost 3 bases, with 7 bases between them. The DNA for the CDR3 is TGCGCCAGCAGCTCCCCCATCTACGAGCAGTACTTC. It encodes CASSSPIYEQYF.

The V gene is TRBV9, the J gene TRBJ2-3; 7 nucleotides align to TRBD1. The CDR3 consists of 15 residues. Trimming removed 3 bases from V and 4 bases from J; junction bases left unmatched: 8. Germline-derived CDR1 and CDR2 are SGDLS and YYNGEE. The CDR3 DNA sequence: TGTGCCAGCAGCGAGGGGGCCTTTACCGCAGATACGCAGTATTTT. Its protein product is CASSEGAFTADTQYF. Complete variable domain (other parts from reference TRBV9 and TRBJ2-3): DSGVTQTPKHLITATGQRVTLRCSPRSGDLSVYWYQQSLDQGLQFLIQYYNGEERAKGNILERFSAQQFPDLHSELNLSSLELGDSALYFCASSEGAFTADTQYFGPGTRLTVL.

The rearrangement links TRBV28 to TRBJ1-3; TRBD1 agrees at 8 bases. The V and J ends lost 7 bases and 0 bases, in that order; junction bases with no gene match: 8. The CDR3 is 16 residues long. The germline gives CDR1 MDHEN, CDR2 SYDVKM. The CDR3 loop is CASNPIGQGSGNTIYF. The CDR3 DNA follows: TGTGCCAGCAACCCCATTGGACAGGGCTCTGGAAACACCATATATTTT.

The chain is built from TRBV9 and TRBJ1-2; D call uncertain. CDR1 and CDR2 from the germline V gene are SGDLS and YYNGEE. Trimming cost V 3 bases and J 4 bases, with 10 bases left between them. The CDR3 runs 13 residues. The CDR3 spells CASSGAVSYGYTF. CDR3 nucleotide sequence: TGTGCCAGCAGCGGCGCGGTAAGCTATGGCTACACCTTC.

This clone was detected only once. The chain recombines TRBV28 with TRBJ2-3; 12 bases fit TRBD2. The germline V gene has CDR1 MDHEN and CDR2 SYDVKM. The CDR3 consists of 16 residues. The V gene end was trimmed by 0 bases and the J gene end by 7 bases; junction bases not matched to a gene: 5. CDR3 residues: CASSLWASGGVNTQYF. The CDR3 coding sequence is TGTGCCAGCAGTTTATGGGCTAGCGGGGGGGTAAATACGCAGTATTTT.

The chain links TRBV18 to TRBJ1-1, with D tentatively TRBD1 (5 bases). CDR1 and CDR2 (germline): KGHSH, LQKENI. V gave up 2 bases and J gave up 1 base, with 8 bases separating them. This CDR3 region has 14 residues. The CDR3 coding sequence is TGTGCCAGCTCACCATTAGGACAGAACACTGAAGCTTTCTTT. Protein sequence: CASSPLGQNTEAFF.

The chain uses TRBV9 and TRBJ1-6; 8 bases align to TRBD1. CDR1 is SGDLS and CDR2 is YYNGEE in the germline V gene. This CDR3 has 14 amino acids. Unmatched junction bases numbered 4, after V lost 4 bases and J lost 7 bases. The CDR3: CASSNQGANSPLHF. DNA of the CDR3: TGTGCCAGCAGCAATCAGGGGGCAAATTCACCCCTCCACTTT. The full variable domain, completed using reference TRBV9 and TRBJ1-6, is DSGVTQTPKHLITATGQRVTLRCSPRSGDLSVYWYQQSLDQGLQFLIQYYNGEERAKGNILERFSAQQFPDLHSELNLSSLELGDSALYFCASSNQGANSPLHFGNGTRLTVT.

This clone was seen only once. J is TRBJ2-3 and V is TRBV19; a possible D gene is TRBD1 (6 bases). With 3 bases removed from V and 6 bases from J, the gap between germline ends came to 10 bases. The CDR3 has 13 amino acids. Germline CDR1 and CDR2: LNHDA and SQIVND (reference sequence). CDR3 in amino acids: CASSIRGWDTQYF. CDR3 nucleotide sequence: TGTGCCAGTAGTATCAGGGGATGGGATACGCAGTATTTT.

V usage is TRBV7-9 and J usage is TRBJ2-7; weak D call: TRBD2 (6 bases). Germline loops: CDR1 SEHNR, CDR2 FQNEAQ (reference sequence). V lost 1 base and J 3 bases, leaving 13 bases between the germline ends. This CDR3 is 15 amino acids long. The DNA of the CDR3 is TGTGCCAGCAGCTTAGTTGGGCGGCGGGACTACGAGCAGTACTTC. Translated, it gives CASSLVGRRDYEQYF.

J is TRBJ2-2 and V is TRBV7-3; 8 bases line up with TRBD1. Germline loops: CDR1 SGHTA, CDR2 FQGTGA. CDR3 length: 15 residues. Losses at the gene ends were 4 bases for V and 5 bases for J; bases not matched to a gene: 6. The CDR3 coding sequence is TGTGCCAGCAGCTCTGGACAGGGAAGAACCGGGGAGCTGTTTTTT. Its translation: CASSSGQGRTGELFF.

The genes are TRBV18 and TRBJ1-1; 8 nucleotides line up with TRBD1. Germline loops: CDR1 KGHSH, CDR2 LQKENI. V gave up 1 base and J gave up 8 bases; unmatched junction bases: 3. This CDR3 region has 13 residues. CDR3 loop: CASSPQRDREAFF. The CDR3 DNA reads TGTGCCAGCTCACCACAGCGGGACAGGGAAGCTTTCTTT.

This clone was recorded once. The chain carries TRBV4-3 and TRBJ2-7; 7 bases are shared with TRBD2. The CDR3 loop spans 20 amino acids. V gave up 0 bases and J gave up 2 bases; unmatched junction bases: 19. CDR1 is LGHNA, CDR2 YSLEER, per germline. CDR3 region: CASSQDFSLVSASGPYEQYF. The CDR3 DNA is TGCGCCAGCAGCCAAGATTTTTCGTTAGTATCGGCTAGCGGACCCTACGAGCAGTACTTC.

V usage is TRBV28 and J usage is TRBJ2-7; TRBD2 matches at 9 bases. The trim removed 3 bases at V and 6 bases at J, leaving 6 bases unmatched. The CDR3 extends over 14 amino acids. Germline CDR1 reads MDHEN; CDR2 reads SYDVKM. The CDR3 loop is CASSFPSGVGEQYF. Written as DNA, the CDR3 is TGTGCCAGCAGTTTCCCTAGCGGGGTGGGCGAGCAGTACTTC.

The sample holds one count of this clone. The V call is TRBV7-9, the J call TRBJ2-5, with 8 bases lining up with TRBD1. CDR1 and CDR2 (germline): SEHNR, FQNEAQ (reference sequence). The CDR3 length is 16 residues. V lost 1 base to trimming and J lost 5 bases; unmatched junction nucleotides: 9. The CDR3 protein is CASSLVPRGLGETQYF. The CDR3 bases are TGTGCCAGCAGCTTAGTCCCCAGGGGGCTGGGGGAGACCCAGTACTTC.

The rearrangement joins TRBV5-8 to TRBJ2-7; TRBD1 agrees at 9 bases. The trim removed 4 bases at V and 5 bases at J, leaving 7 bases unmatched. CDR1 and CDR2 (germline): SGHTS, YDEGEE. CDR3 length: 14 amino acids. CDR3 protein: CASSKGQGRDEQYF. DNA of the CDR3: TGTGCCAGCAGCAAGGGACAGGGTAGGGACGAGCAGTACTTC.

This chain connects TRBV4-3 to TRBJ1-6, with 8 bases identical to TRBD1. The CDR3 contains 14 residues. The V and J ends lost 4 bases and 5 bases, in that order; junction bases with no gene match: 1. Germline loops: CDR1 LGHNA, CDR2 YSLEER. This chain's CDR3 is CASSRGQDNSPLHF. The CDR3 bases are TGCGCCAGCAGCCGGGGACAGGATAATTCACCCCTCCACTTT.

The chain is built from TRBV3-1 (or the pseudogene TRBV3-2) and TRBJ1-2; D possibly corresponds to TRBD1 (6 bases). Germline loops: CDR1 LGHDT, CDR2 YNNKEL (reference sequence). V lost 0 bases to trimming and J lost 8 bases, with 19 bases between them. CDR3 length equals 16 residues. As DNA, the CDR3 is TGTGCCAGCAGCCAAGAGCCAGGGGTGGAAATCCTAGGCTACACCTTC. Translated: CASSQEPGVEILGYTF.

The chain carries TRBV10-3 and TRBJ2-7, with 11 bases lining up with TRBD2. V lost 7 bases and J lost 0; bases outside the gene matches: 2. Germline loops: CDR1 ENHRY, CDR2 SYGVKD. The CDR3 totals 14 residues. CDR3 bases: TGTGCCATCACCGGGACTAGCGGCTCCTACGAGCAGTACTTC. Amino acid sequence: CAITGTSGSYEQYF.

A word on this clone: Compared with germline, one end of the junction differs, possibly owing to a read error. The rearrangement joins TRBV28 to TRBJ1-2, with a weak D call TRBD1 (5 bases). Germline CDR1 is MDHEN and CDR2 is SYDVKM. The CDR3 totals 13 residues. In nucleotides, the CDR3 is TGTGCCAGCAGTCTCTGGGGCTCAGATGGCCACACCTTC. Translation gives CASSLWGSDGHTF.